This T cell receptor beta chain was documented in a study of shared clonotypes between healthy human individuals. Broader study findings: Across subsets, estimated richness was generally greater for naive than for memory populations.

Germline values: CDR1 SGHTA, CDR2 FQGTGA. The length of the CDR3 is 13 residues. Trimming removed 3 bases at V and 1 base at J, with 6 bases between. Comments on this clone: Antigen specificity is unknown. This CDR3 is also generated by other DNA sequences in the sample.

The repertoire was sequenced with immunoSEQ multiplex PCR; TCRdb's copy has only in-frame clones and lacks some. The table has about 1 million clones, 65% to 80% seen once. CD4+ cell separation produced CD45RA+ naive and CD45RA-negative memory subsets. Material: memory CD4+ T cells sorted from blood. As for subset: CD45RA-negative fraction. This chain uses TRBV7-3 with TRBJ1-1; D remains unclear. The clonotype comes from a man aged 18 to 35 in good health. DNA of the CDR3: TGTGCCAGCAGCTTGCAGAGGAACACTGAAGCTTTCTTT. As protein: CASSLQRNTEAFF.